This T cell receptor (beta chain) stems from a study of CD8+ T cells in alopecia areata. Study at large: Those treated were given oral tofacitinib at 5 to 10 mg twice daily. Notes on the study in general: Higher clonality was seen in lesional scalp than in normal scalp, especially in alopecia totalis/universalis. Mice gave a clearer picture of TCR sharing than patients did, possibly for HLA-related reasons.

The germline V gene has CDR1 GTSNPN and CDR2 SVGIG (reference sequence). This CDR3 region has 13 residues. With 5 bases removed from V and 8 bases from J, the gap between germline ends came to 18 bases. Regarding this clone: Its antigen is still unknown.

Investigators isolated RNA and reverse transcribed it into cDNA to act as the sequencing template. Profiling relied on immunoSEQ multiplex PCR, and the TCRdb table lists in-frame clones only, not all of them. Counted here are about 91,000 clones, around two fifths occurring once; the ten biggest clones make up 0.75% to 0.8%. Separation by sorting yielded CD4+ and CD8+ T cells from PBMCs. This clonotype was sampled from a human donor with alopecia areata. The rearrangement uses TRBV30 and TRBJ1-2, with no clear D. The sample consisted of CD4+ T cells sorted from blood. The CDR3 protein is CAWDQAMGGGYTF. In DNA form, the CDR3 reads TGTGCCTGGGACCAAGCTATGGGAGGAGGCTACACCTTC.